Listed below are T cell receptor beta chains from one sample, sequenced in a study of shared clonotypes between healthy human individuals. Sequencing was performed with immunoSEQ multiplex PCR; in TCRdb, only in-frame clones are kept and a portion is missing. The repertoire consists of 470,000 or so clones, with 81% occurring once and the leading ten covering 12%. The sample consisted of PBMCs. All receptors derive from a woman aged 40 to 50 in good health. Some clones in this sample may be carry-over from other donors' samples. CDR3s include the opening cysteine and the closing phenylalanine or tryptophan. The D gene is left open where the match is weak. Rows give clone size only sometimes, using once, few, many, or a class for an expanded clone.

D gene,clone size,J gene,V gene,CDR3 protein,CDR3 DNA
TRBD1,-,TRBJ2-3,TRBV9,CASSPRTGTWTDTQYF,TGTGCCAGCAGCCCACGGACAGGGACGTGGACAGATACGCAGTATTTT
-,-,TRBJ2-5,TRBV29-1,CSVDPIQETQYF,TGCAGCGTTGACCCTATTCAAGAGACCCAGTACTTC
TRBD2,-,TRBJ2-3,TRBV10-1,CASAPGLAVTQYF,TGCGCCAGCGCGCCGGGACTAGCAGTTACGCAGTATTTT
-,-,TRBJ2-2,TRBV7-9,CASSPLHGELFF,TGTGCCAGCAGCCCCCTCCACGGGGAGCTGTTTTTT
-,-,TRBJ2-7,TRBV2,CASRQGGLSGEQYF,TGTGCCAGCAGGCAGGGGGGACTATCGGGTGAGCAGTACTTC
TRBD1,-,TRBJ1-2,TRBV30,CAWNPTGSGYGYTF,TGTGCCTGGAACCCGACAGGGAGCGGCTATGGCTACACCTTC
TRBD2,-,TRBJ2-3,TRBV28,CASSGTSVGTDTQYF,TGTGCCAGCAGTGGGACTAGCGTCGGGACAGATACGCAGTATTTT
-,once,TRBJ1-4,TRBV28,CASSYQGLGEKLFF,TGTGCCAGCAGTTACCAGGGATTAGGGGAAAAACTGTTTTTT
-,-,TRBJ2-7,TRBV15,CATSDPRKGSYEQYF,TGTGCCACCAGCGATCCGCGGAAGGGATCCTACGAGCAGTACTTC
-,few,TRBJ2-3,TRBV5-1,CASSLGFGTDTQYF,TGCGCCAGCAGCTTGGGTTTCGGTACAGATACGCAGTATTTT
-,-,TRBJ1-1,TRBV6-1,CASSEWVRGLNTEAFF,TGTGCCAGCAGTGAATGGGTTAGGGGCCTGAACACTGAAGCTTTCTTT
-,-,TRBJ2-3,TRBV9,CASSVAAGTTDTQYF,TGTGCCAGCAGCGTAGCCGCAGGGACGACAGATACGCAGTATTTT
-,-,TRBJ2-1,TRBV6-6,CASSYGYSGREQFF,TGTGCCAGCAGTTACGGTTACTCTGGGAGGGAGCAGTTCTTC
-,-,TRBJ2-5,TRBV30,CACSAPLSETQYF,TGTGCCTGTAGTGCACCCCTAAGTGAGACCCAGTACTTC
-,-,TRBJ2-5,TRBV18,CASSRHRGEETQYF,TGTGCCAGCTCACGTCATAGGGGCGAAGAGACCCAGTACTTC
-,-,TRBJ2-1,TRBV4-2,CASSPKESVELINEQFF,TGTGCCAGCAGCCCCAAGGAATCGGTCGAGCTTATCAATGAGCAGTTCTTC
TRBD1,-,TRBJ2-7,TRBV7-8,CASSLGGTASPYEQYF,TGTGCCAGCAGCTTAGGAGGGACAGCTAGTCCCTACGAGCAGTACTTC
-,-,TRBJ1-1,TRBV10-3,CAISESGGSTEAFF,TGTGCCATCAGTGAGTCGGGGGGAAGCACTGAAGCTTTCTTT
-,-,TRBJ2-3,TRBV2,CASSETADTQYF,TGTGCCAGCAGTGAAACCGCAGATACGCAGTATTTT
-,-,TRBJ1-4,TRBV29-1,CSVRSQEKLFF,TGCAGCGTGAGATCGCAGGAAAAACTGTTTTTT
TRBD2,-,TRBJ2-5,TRBV28,CASSLTPGGETQYF,TGTGCCAGCAGCTTGACGCCGGGGGGGGAGACCCAGTACTTC
TRBD1,-,TRBJ1-5,TRBV4-1,CASSQLVDRGNNQPQHF,TGCGCCAGCAGCCAGCTTGTGGACAGGGGGAACAATCAGCCCCAGCATTTT
TRBD2,-,TRBJ2-7,TRBV19,CASSIRTRTFEQYF,TGTGCCAGTAGTATTCGGACTAGAACCTTCGAGCAGTACTTC
-,-,TRBJ2-5,TRBV7-6,CASSLRQQEETQYF,TGTGCCAGCAGCTTACGCCAGCAAGAAGAGACCCAGTACTTC
TRBD1,-,TRBJ1-3,TRBV28,CASSSNRGIGDTIYF,TGTGCCAGCAGTTCAAACAGGGGTATTGGGGACACCATATATTTT
-,-,TRBJ2-1,TRBV7-9,CASSLNRAGEQFF,TGTGCCAGCAGCTTAAATCGGGCTGGTGAGCAGTTCTTC
-,many,TRBJ2-5,TRBV28,CATREETQYF,TGTGCCACCAGAGAGGAGACCCAGTACTTC
-,many,TRBJ1-5,TRBV4-3,CASSQDDLGGQPQHF,TGCGCCAGCAGCCAAGATGACTTAGGGGGACAGCCCCAGCATTTT
-,-,TRBJ1-1,TRBV30,CAWSVTEINTEASF,TGTGCCTGGAGTGTAACGGAGATTAACACTGAAGCTTCCTTT
TRBD2,-,TRBJ2-7,TRBV5-4,CASSLGGAGGAYEQYF,TGTGCCAGCAGCCTGGGCGGGGCGGGAGGAGCCTACGAGCAGTACTTC
-,-,TRBJ1-1,TRBV9,CASSVKGTNTEAFF,TGTGCCAGCAGCGTAAAAGGGACGAACACTGAAGCTTTCTTT
-,-,TRBJ1-1,TRBV6-4,CARHRVLSTEAFF,TGTGCCCGACACAGGGTTCTGAGCACTGAAGCTTTCTTT
-,-,TRBJ1-2,TRBV5-4,CASSLSGSSGYTF,TGTGCCAGCAGCTTGTCCGGGAGCAGTGGCTACACCTTC
TRBD1,-,TRBJ1-4,TRBV28,CASSSTRQGAREKLFF,TGTGCCAGCAGTTCGACCAGACAGGGGGCCAGGGAAAAACTGTTTTTT
-,-,TRBJ1-2,TRBV28,CASRLPLTNYGYTF,TGTGCCAGCAGATTGCCTCTGACTAACTATGGCTACACCTTC
-,-,TRBJ2-7,TRBV9,CASSPSALSYEQYF,TGTGCCAGCAGCCCCAGCGCCCTCTCCTACGAGCAGTACTTC
-,-,TRBJ2-1,TRBV2,CASRDFIREQFF,TGTGCCAGCAGGGACTTTATTCGTGAGCAGTTCTTC
TRBD2,-,TRBJ2-2,TRBV28,CASAYTPGASGSKGGELFF,TGTGCCAGCGCGTACACTCCCGGGGCTAGCGGGAGTAAAGGCGGGGAGCTGTTTTTT
-,-,TRBJ1-2,TRBV25-1,CASTPDAGHLGYTF,TGTGCCAGCACACCCGACGCCGGGCACCTCGGCTACACCTTC
-,-,TRBJ2-7,TRBV7-6,CASSPWGGSYEQYF,TGTGCCAGCAGCCCGTGGGGAGGATCCTACGAGCAGTACTTC
-,few,TRBJ1-2,TRBV28,CASSLEKLVYTF,TGTGCCAGCAGTTTAGAAAAGCTTGTCTACACCTTC
-,few,TRBJ1-2,TRBV11-2,CASSLGGGYGYTF,TGTGCCAGCAGCTTAGGGGGGGGATATGGCTACACCTTC
-,-,TRBJ1-5,TRBV6-5,CASSPRREGRPQHF,TGTGCCAGCAGTCCCCGCAGGGAGGGTCGGCCCCAGCATTTT
-,many,TRBJ1-5,TRBV10-3,CAISDQENQPQHF,TGTGCCATCAGTGATCAGGAGAATCAGCCCCAGCATTTT
-,-,TRBJ1-1,TRBV30,CAWTPKEGSNTESFF,TGTGCCTGGACCCCGAAGGAGGGCAGTAACACTGAATCTTTCTTT
-,-,TRBJ1-1,TRBV28,CASRPRTWALNTEAFF,TGTGCCAGCAGGCCCCGCACGTGGGCTTTAAACACTGAAGCTTTCTTT
-,-,TRBJ2-2,TRBV6-4,CASIGDHTGELFF,TGTGCCAGCATAGGGGACCACACCGGGGAGCTGTTTTTT
-,few,TRBJ1-1,TRBV11-2,CASSFSVYTEAFF,TGTGCCAGCAGCTTCTCAGTGTACACTGAAGCTTTCTTT
-,-,TRBJ2-2,TRBV6-4,CASSVRDGAGELFF,TGTGCCAGCAGTGTGCGGGATGGCGCCGGGGAGCTGTTTTTT
-,few,TRBJ1-1,TRBV15,CATSIQLNTEAFF,TGTGCCACCAGCATTCAGCTGAACACTGAAGCTTTCTTT
TRBD2,-,TRBJ2-1,TRBV18,CASSPKILAGVRYNEQFF,TGTGCCAGCTCACCGAAAATACTAGCGGGAGTGCGGTACAATGAGCAGTTCTTC
-,once,TRBJ2-3,TRBV29-1,CSVKPVAVSTDTQYF,TGCAGCGTTAAACCCGTAGCGGTAAGCACAGATACGCAGTATTTT
-,-,TRBJ2-3,TRBV18,CASSPRDWGGTDTQYF,TGTGCCAGCTCACCCAGGGACTGGGGAGGAACAGATACGCAGTATTTT
TRBD2,-,TRBJ2-7,TRBV2,CAGFDPGLALSSYEQYF,TGTGCCGGATTTGACCCGGGACTAGCGCTTAGCTCCTACGAGCAGTACTTC